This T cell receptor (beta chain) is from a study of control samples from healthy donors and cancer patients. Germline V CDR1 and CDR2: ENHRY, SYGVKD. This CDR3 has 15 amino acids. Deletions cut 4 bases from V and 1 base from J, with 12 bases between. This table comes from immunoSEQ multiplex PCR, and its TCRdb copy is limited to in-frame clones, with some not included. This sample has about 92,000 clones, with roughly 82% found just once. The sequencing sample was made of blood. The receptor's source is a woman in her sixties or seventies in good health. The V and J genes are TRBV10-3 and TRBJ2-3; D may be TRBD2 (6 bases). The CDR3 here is CAISGGGAGTDTQYF. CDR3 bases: TGTGCCATCAGTGGAGGAGGGGCCGGCACAGATACGCAGTATTTT.